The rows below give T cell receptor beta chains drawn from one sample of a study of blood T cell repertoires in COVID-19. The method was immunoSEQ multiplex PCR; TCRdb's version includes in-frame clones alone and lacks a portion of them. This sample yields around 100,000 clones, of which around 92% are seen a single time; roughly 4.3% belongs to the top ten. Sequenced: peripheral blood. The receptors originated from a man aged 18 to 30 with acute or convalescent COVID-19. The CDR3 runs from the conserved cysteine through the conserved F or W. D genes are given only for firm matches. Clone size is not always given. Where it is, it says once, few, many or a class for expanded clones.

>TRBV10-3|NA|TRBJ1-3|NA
CAISPGMAGNTIYF
TGTGCCATCAGTCCAGGGATGGCTGGAAACACCATATATTTT
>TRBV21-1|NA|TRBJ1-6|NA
CASSKVVWDRSSYNSPLHF
TGTGCCAGCAGCAAAGTCGTCTGGGACAGGAGCTCCTATAATTCACCCCTCCACTTT
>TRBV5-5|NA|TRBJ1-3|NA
CASSFPGVGNTIYF
TGTGCCAGCAGCTTCCCGGGGGTTGGAAACACCATATATTTT
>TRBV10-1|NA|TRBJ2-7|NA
CASSAAMLGAYEQYF
TGCGCCAGCAGTGCCGCCATGTTAGGGGCTTACGAGCAGTACTTC
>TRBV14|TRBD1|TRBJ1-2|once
CASSPTGGYGYTF
TGTGCCAGCAGCCCGACAGGGGGCTATGGCTACACCTTC
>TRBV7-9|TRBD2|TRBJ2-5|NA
CASSLGLQETQYF
TGTGCCAGCAGCTTGGGACTACAAGAGACCCAGTACTTC
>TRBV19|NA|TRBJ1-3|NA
CASTGSRALGGNTIYF
TGTGCCAGTACGGGTAGCCGTGCTCTTGGTGGAAACACCATATATTTT
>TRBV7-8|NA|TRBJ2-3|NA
CASSFWHSGQPGDTQYF
TGTGCCAGCAGCTTCTGGCATAGCGGCCAACCGGGAGATACGCAGTATTTT
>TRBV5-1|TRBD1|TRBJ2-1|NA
CASVDRVDNEQFF
TGCGCCAGCGTGGACAGGGTGGACAATGAGCAGTTCTTC
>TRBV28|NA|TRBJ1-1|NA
CASSFSRMIGAFNTEAFF
TGTGCCAGCAGTTTCTCCAGAATGATTGGTGCATTTAACACTGAAGCTTTCTTT
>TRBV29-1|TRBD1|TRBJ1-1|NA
CSVLRTGGRNTEAFF
TGCAGCGTTTTAAGGACAGGGGGGAGGAACACTGAAGCTTTCTTT
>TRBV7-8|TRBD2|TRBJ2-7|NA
CASTIAGGTYEQYF
TGTGCCAGCACGATAGCGGGGGGTACCTACGAGCAGTACTTC
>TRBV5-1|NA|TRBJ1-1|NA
CASSQGGNTEAFF
TGCGCCAGCAGCCAAGGGGGGAACACTGAAGCTTTCTTT
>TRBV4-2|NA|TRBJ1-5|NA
CASSPGGAEDSNQPQHF
TGTGCCAGCAGCCCGGGGGGGGCGGAGGACTCCAATCAGCCCCAGCATTTT
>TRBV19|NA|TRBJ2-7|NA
CASSALIDSYEQYF
TGTGCCAGTAGTGCCCTTATTGACAGCTACGAGCAGTACTTC
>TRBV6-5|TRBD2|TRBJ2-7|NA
CASRRTSAHEQYF
TGTGCCAGCCGCCGGACTAGCGCCCACGAGCAGTACTTC
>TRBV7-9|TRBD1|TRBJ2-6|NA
CASSLVTGGVSGANVLTF
TGTGCCAGCAGCTTAGTGACAGGGGGCGTCTCTGGGGCCAACGTCCTGACTTTC
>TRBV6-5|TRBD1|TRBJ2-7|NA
CASTMGGQGSEQYF
TGTGCCAGCACTATGGGGGGACAGGGGAGCGAGCAGTACTTC
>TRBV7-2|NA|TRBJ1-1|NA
CASSLGWQVNTEAFF
TGTGCCAGCAGCTTAGGGTGGCAGGTGAACACTGAAGCTTTCTTT
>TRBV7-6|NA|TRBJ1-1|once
CASSSTGPDTEAFF
TGTGCCAGCAGCTCAACAGGGCCGGACACTGAAGCTTTCTTT
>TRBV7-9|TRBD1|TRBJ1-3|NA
CASSSTGGSGNTIYF
TGTGCCAGCAGCTCTACAGGGGGGTCTGGAAACACCATATATTTT
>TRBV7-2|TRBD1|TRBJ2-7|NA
CASSPGFHRGYEQYF
TGTGCCAGCAGCCCCGGCTTCCACAGGGGCTACGAGCAGTACTTC
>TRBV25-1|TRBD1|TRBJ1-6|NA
CASRGQGVYNSPLHF
TGTGCCAGCAGGGGACAGGGGGTGTACAATTCACCCCTCCACTTT
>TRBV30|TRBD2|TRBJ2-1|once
CALAGTRPTNEQFF
TGTGCCCTGGCGGGGACTAGGCCCACAAATGAGCAGTTCTTC
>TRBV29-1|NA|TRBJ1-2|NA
CSVENQGKTGYTF
TGCAGCGTTGAGAACCAGGGAAAAACCGGCTACACCTTC
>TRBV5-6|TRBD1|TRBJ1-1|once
CASSLEDRGQTFF
TGTGCCAGCAGCTTGGAGGACAGGGGGCAGACTTTCTTT
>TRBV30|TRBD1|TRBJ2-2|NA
CAGGTGNTGELFF
TGTGCCGGAGGGACAGGGAACACCGGGGAGCTGTTTTTT
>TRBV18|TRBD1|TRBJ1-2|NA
CASSPETGGVNLFGYTF
TGTGCCAGCTCACCAGAGACAGGGGGCGTGAATCTCTTCGGCTACACCTTC
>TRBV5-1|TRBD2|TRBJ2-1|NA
CASRQREGEGNEQFF
TGCGCCAGCAGACAGCGGGAGGGCGAGGGCAATGAGCAGTTCTTC
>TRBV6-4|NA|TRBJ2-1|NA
CASSSHQGTEQFF
TGTGCCAGCAGTTCCCACCAGGGGACTGAGCAGTTCTTC
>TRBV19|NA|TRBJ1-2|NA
CASSSRGLNYGYTF
TGTGCCAGTAGTTCGAGAGGCCTTAACTATGGCTACACCTTC
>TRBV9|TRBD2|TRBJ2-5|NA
CASSVIAGGQETQYF
TGTGCCAGCAGCGTTATAGCGGGGGGGCAGGAGACCCAGTACTTC
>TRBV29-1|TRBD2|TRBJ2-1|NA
CSVEIGLAGVNEQFF
TGCAGCGTTGAAATCGGGCTAGCGGGAGTCAATGAGCAGTTCTTC
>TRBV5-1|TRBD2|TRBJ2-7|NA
CASSVETSGPLDEQYF
TGCGCCAGCAGCGTCGAGACTAGCGGGCCCCTGGACGAGCAGTACTTC
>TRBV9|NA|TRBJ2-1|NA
CASSVPMPRMSGDMNEQFF
TGTGCCAGCAGCGTACCGATGCCCAGAATGTCAGGGGATATGAATGAGCAGTTCTTC
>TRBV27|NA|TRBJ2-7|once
CASSLRPESSYEQYF
TGTGCCAGCAGTTTGAGGCCGGAGAGCTCCTACGAGCAGTACTTC
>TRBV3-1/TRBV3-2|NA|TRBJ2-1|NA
CASSQVEGVGSYNEQFF
TGTGCCAGCAGCCAAGTCGAGGGGGTCGGCTCCTACAATGAGCAGTTCTTC
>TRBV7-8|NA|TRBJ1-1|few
CASSRVLGKNTEAFF
TGTGCCAGCAGCCGAGTACTCGGGAAGAACACTGAAGCTTTCTTT
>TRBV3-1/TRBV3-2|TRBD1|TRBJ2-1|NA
CASSHFGQGFYNEQFF
TGTGCCAGCAGCCATTTCGGACAGGGGTTCTACAATGAGCAGTTCTTC
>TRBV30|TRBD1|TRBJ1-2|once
CAWIRDRELGGYTF
TGTGCCTGGATCCGGGACAGGGAGTTGGGAGGCTACACCTTC
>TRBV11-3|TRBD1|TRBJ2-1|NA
CASSLPGQGTDEQFF
TGTGCCAGCAGCCTCCCGGGACAGGGGACGGATGAGCAGTTCTTC
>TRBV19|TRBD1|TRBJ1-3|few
CASSEFGDRAGNTIYF
TGTGCCAGTAGTGAGTTCGGGGACAGGGCTGGAAACACCATATATTTT
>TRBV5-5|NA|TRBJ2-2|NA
CASSLQHNTGELFF
TGTGCCAGCAGCTTGCAACACAACACCGGGGAGCTGTTTTTT
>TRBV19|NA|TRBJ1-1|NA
CASSREGGVGTEAFF
TGTGCCAGTTCAAGGGAGGGAGGCGTGGGCACTGAAGCTTTCTTT
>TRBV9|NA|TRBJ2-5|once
CASSVGRPGETQYF
TGTGCCAGCAGCGTAGGCCGGCCGGGGGAGACCCAGTACTTC
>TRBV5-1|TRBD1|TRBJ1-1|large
CASSRDSMNTEAFF
TGCGCCAGCAGCCGGGACAGTATGAACACTGAAGCTTTCTTT
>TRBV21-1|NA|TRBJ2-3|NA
CASSKSKTSGGSLSSTDTQYF
TGTGCCAGCAGCAAATCGAAGACTAGCGGGGGGTCACTATCCAGCACAGATACGCAGTATTTT
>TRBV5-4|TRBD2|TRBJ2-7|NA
CASSGLVRTSGSPSYEQYF
TGTGCCAGCAGCGGGTTAGTCAGGACTAGCGGGTCACCCTCCTACGAGCAGTACTTC
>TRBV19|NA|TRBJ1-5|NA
CASSESRVLNQPQHF
TGTGCCAGTAGCGAATCCAGGGTCCTCAATCAGCCCCAGCATTTT
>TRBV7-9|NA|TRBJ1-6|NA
CASSFDGGNSPLHF
TGTGCCAGCAGCTTTGACGGGGGAAATTCACCCCTCCACTTT
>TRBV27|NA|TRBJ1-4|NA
CASSFNPQSAGEKLFF
TGTGCCAGCAGTTTCAACCCACAGTCTGCGGGGGAAAAACTGTTTTTT
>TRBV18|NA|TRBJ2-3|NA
CASSPGGPLGTDTQYF
TGTGCCAGCTCACCGGGGGGGCCGTTAGGCACAGATACGCAGTATTTT
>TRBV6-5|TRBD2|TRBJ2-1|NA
CASSYLAGESSNEQFF
TGTGCCAGCAGTTATCTAGCGGGAGAATCTTCCAATGAGCAGTTCTTC
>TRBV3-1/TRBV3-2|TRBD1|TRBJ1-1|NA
CASSQTGGAFF
TGTGCCAGCAGCCAGACAGGGGGAGCTTTCTTT
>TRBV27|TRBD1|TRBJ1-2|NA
CASSPGTGWVYGYTF
TGTGCCAGCAGTCCAGGGACAGGGTGGGTTTATGGCTACACCTTC
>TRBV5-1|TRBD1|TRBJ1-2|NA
CASSPMDRDGYTF
TGCGCCAGCAGCCCCATGGACAGGGATGGCTACACCTTC
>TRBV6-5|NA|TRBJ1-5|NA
CASNEGRSQPQHF
TGTGCCAGCAACGAGGGAAGATCGCAGCCCCAGCATTTT
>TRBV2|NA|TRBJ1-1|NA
CASSEALGGDTEAFF
TGTGCCAGCAGTGAAGCGCTAGGGGGGGACACTGAAGCTTTCTTT
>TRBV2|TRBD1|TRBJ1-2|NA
CASSEAQGASYGYTF
TGTGCCAGCAGTGAGGCGCAGGGGGCAAGCTATGGCTACACCTTC